This TCR beta chain was sequenced for a study of cytomegalovirus exposure and HLA in healthy donors. This PCR relied on a set of 60 Vbeta primers and 13 Jbeta primers. The assay was immunoSEQ multiplex PCR, and TCRdb's table has in-frame clones only and misses some. The data show around 200,000 clones, more than 85% seen once. The origin of this receptor is a woman between 18 and 29 years old in good health and CMV-seronegative. Sequenced material: PBMCs.

The CDR3 DNA reads as TGTGCCCCCATCCGGGGGGCGACGTCGTATGGCTACACCTTC. Translated: CAPIRGATSYGYTF. The chain uses TRBV6-5 and TRBJ1-2; D is possibly TRBD1 (6 bases). Germline CDR1 MNHEY, CDR2 SVGAGI. This CDR3 has 14 residues. The V and J ends lost 11 bases and 5 bases respectively, with 21 bases between them.